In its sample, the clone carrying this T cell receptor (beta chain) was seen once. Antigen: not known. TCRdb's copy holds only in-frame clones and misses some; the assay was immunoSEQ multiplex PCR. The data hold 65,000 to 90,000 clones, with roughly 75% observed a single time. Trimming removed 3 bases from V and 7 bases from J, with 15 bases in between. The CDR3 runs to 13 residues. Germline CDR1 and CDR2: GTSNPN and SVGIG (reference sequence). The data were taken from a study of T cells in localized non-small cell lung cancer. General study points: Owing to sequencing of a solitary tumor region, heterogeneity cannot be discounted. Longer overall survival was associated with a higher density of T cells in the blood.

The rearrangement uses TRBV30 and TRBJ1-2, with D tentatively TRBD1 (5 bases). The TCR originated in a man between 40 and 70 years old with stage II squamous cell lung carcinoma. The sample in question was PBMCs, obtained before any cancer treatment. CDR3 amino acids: CAWRTGGKGGYTF. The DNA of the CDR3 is TGTGCCTGGAGGACCGGGGGAAAGGGTGGCTACACCTTC.